This T cell receptor (beta chain) was sequenced in a study of OX40 agonist ivuxolimab in advanced cancers. Study information: Among those enrolled, mean age was about 63 years (range roughly 23 to 85) and 82.7% were male. General study points: The authors did not determine the antigen specificity of the expanded peripheral T cells.

The V gene lost 2 bases and the J gene lost 5 bases, with 12 bases spanning the gap. This CDR3 has 15 residues. Germline loops: CDR1 SGHVS, CDR2 FNYEAQ. Clones were sequenced by immunoSEQ multiplex PCR, and TCRdb holds only the in-frame ones, with some missing. The table lists roughly 60,000 clones, more than 85% of them singletons. About this clone: Its antigen is currently unknown.

The chain couples TRBV7-6 to TRBJ2-2; D remains unclear. This sample comprised CD4+ or CD8+ T cells sorted from blood, obtained in a trial of the OX40 agonist ivuxolimab. The receptor comes from an adult with an advanced solid tumor such as melanoma, head and neck, liver or kidney cancer. The CDR3 DNA follows: TGTGCCAGCAGCTTACCCCTACCAACGACCGGGGAGCTGTTTTTT. As protein: CASSLPLPTTGELFF.